These 6 T cell receptor beta chains were all obtained from the same sample, sequenced in a study of graft-versus-host responses after intestinal transplantation. The data were produced by immunoSEQ multiplex PCR, yet TCRdb's version contains in-frame clones alone and is incomplete. The table records 20,000 or so clones, around 44% of them present only once. Specimen: alloreactive CD4+ T cells from a mixed lymphocyte reaction culture, collected before intestinal transplant. Subset of the sample: CFSE-low proliferating T cells sorted from approximately 6-day pre-transplant mixed lymphocyte reaction (GvH or HvG direction). These receptors all come from a human patient who received an intestinal transplant.

In DNA, the CDR3 is TGCGCCAGCAGCTTGGGTAGGGGGTATGGAAACACCATATATTTT. This codes for CASSLGRGYGNTIYF. This chain connects TRBV5-1 to TRBJ1-3; perhaps TRBD1 as D (6 bases). Germline V gives CDR1 SGHRS, CDR2 YFSETQ. The CDR3 runs 15 residues. Deletions cut 0 bases from V and 3 bases from J, with 10 bases between.

This clone was observed a handful of times. The chain couples TRBV5-1 to TRBJ2-1; TRBD2 aligns across 9 bases. CDR3 size: 15 residues. Trimming at V came to 1 base and at J to 8 bases, leaving 7 bases not matched to a gene. Germline-derived CDR1 and CDR2 are SGHRS and YFSETQ. DNA for the CDR3: TGCGCCAGCAGCTTGTATCGCGGGGGGGCCCATGAGCAGTTCTTC. Protein product: CASSLYRGGAHEQFF.

This clone was seen a few times. The V gene is TRBV11-2, the J gene TRBJ2-5; 7 bases line up with TRBD2. Per the germline V gene, CDR1 is SGHAT and CDR2 is FQNNGV. The CDR3 is made up of 16 amino acids. The ends lost 6 bases at V and 1 base at J; junction bases unmatched: 11. As DNA, the CDR3 is TGTGCCAGCAGACGGGACCCGGGGGGATTCCAAGAGACCCAGTACTTC. Protein sequence: CASRRDPGGFQETQYF. Looking up the rest from reference TRBV11-2 and TRBJ2-5 gives the full variable domain: EAGVAQSPRYKIIEKRQSVAFWCNPISGHATLYWYQQILGQGPKLLIQFQNNGVVDDSQLPKDRFSAERLKGVDSTLKIQPAKLEDSAVYLCASRRDPGGFQETQYFGPGTRLLVL.

The chain joins TRBV10-3 to TRBJ1-2, with 7 bases matching TRBD1. Germline assignment: CDR1 ENHRY and CDR2 SYGVKD. This CDR3 is built from 16 residues. The V segment lost 2 bases and the J segment 4 bases; nucleotides outside the gene matches: 10. In DNA, the CDR3 is TGTGCCATCAGTGAGGAACAGGGGCTTCTCCTCTATGGCTACACCTTC. It translates to CAISEEQGLLLYGYTF.

The chain recombines TRBV5-3 with TRBJ1-4, with TRBD1 matching 8 bases. TRBV5-3 is marked as an open reading frame, function uncertain. V lost 4 bases, J lost 6 bases, and 5 bases stayed unmatched. The CDR3 is 14 amino acids. The CDR3, as DNA: TGTGCCAGAAGCCCGGGACAGGATCATGAAAAACTGTTTTTT. Protein product: CARSPGQDHEKLFF.

This clone was recorded a few times. This chain joins TRBV11-2 and TRBJ1-2; D is perhaps TRBD1 (6 bases). The germline V and J ends were trimmed by 1 base and 2 bases, with 8 bases remaining between them. The CDR3 has 14 residues. Germline-derived CDR1 and CDR2 are SGHAT and FQNNGV. In nucleotides, the CDR3 is TGTGCCAGCAGCTTAGGGGGGCTCAACTATGGCTACACCTTC. Its protein is CASSLGGLNYGYTF.